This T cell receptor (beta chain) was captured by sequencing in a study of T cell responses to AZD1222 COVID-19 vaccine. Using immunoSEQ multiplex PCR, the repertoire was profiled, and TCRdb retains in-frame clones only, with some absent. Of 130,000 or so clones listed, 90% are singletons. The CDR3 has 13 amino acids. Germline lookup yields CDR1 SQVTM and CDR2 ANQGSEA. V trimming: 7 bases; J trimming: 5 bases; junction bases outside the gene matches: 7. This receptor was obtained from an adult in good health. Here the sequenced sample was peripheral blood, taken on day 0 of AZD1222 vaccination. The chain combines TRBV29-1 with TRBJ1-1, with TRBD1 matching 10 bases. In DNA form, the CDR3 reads TGCAGCGGGAGACAGGGGGCAAGGACTGAAGCTTTCTTT. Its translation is CSGRQGARTEAFF.